This entry is about one T cell receptor beta chain. The sample is drawn from a study of spatial heterogeneity in lung cancer. Study information: Detected sequences consistently included more beta-chain ones than alpha-chain ones. The mean occurrence of each unique TCR and UMI combination in raw reads exceeded 9.5.

TCRdb re-called the 5' RACE reads through MiXCR, storing one row per CDR3 protein. The sample comprises roughly 120,000 distinct CDR3 sequences, 12% of which are singletons, and roughly 15% rests with the top ten. Time point described: blood at routine non-recurrence follow-up after resection. No cell sorting; template was whole RNA from tumor, lung tissue or PBMC. Deletions cut 3 bases from V and 0 bases from J, with 12 bases between. Germline V gene lookup returns CDR1 GTSNPN and CDR2 SVGIG (reference sequence). The CDR3 sequence is 15 residues long. This TCR was recovered from a male donor with early-stage non-small cell lung cancer. The chain has TRBV30 and TRBJ1-3; D unclear. The sample in question was PBMCs, obtained at follow-up. CDR3 DNA: TGTGCCTGGAGGATTCACGTCACCTCTGGAAACACCATATATTTT. As protein: CAWRIHVTSGNTIYF.